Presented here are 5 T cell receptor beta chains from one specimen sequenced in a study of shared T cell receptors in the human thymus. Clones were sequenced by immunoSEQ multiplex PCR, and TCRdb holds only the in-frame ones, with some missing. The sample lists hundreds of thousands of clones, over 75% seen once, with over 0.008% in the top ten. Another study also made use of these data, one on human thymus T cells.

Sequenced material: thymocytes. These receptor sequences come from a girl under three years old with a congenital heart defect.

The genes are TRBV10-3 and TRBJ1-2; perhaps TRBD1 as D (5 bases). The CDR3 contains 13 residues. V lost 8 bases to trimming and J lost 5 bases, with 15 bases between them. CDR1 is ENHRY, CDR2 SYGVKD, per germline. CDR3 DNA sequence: TGTGCCATCGTAGGGGCTACTGGGTATGGCTACACCTTC. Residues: CAIVGATGYGYTF.

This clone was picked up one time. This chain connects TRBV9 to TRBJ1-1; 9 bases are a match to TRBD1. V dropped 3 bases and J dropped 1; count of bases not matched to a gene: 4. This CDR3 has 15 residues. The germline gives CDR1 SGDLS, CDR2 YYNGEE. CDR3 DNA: TGTGCCAGCAGCGCGTACAGGGGGCCGAACACTGAAGCTTTCTTT. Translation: CASSAYRGPNTEAFF.

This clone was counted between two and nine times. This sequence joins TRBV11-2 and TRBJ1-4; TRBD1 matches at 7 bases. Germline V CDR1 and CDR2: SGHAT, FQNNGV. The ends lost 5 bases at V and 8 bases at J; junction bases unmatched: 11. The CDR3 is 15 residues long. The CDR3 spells CASSRSTGEKEKLFF. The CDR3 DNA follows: TGTGCCAGCAGCCGGTCAACAGGGGAAAAGGAAAAACTGTTTTTT.

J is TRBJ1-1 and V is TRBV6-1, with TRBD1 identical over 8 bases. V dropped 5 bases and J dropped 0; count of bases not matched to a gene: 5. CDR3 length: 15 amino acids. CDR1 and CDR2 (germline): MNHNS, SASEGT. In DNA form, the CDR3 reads TGTGCCAGCAGTCCTCTGACAGGGGTGAACACTGAAGCTTTCTTT. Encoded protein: CASSPLTGVNTEAFF.

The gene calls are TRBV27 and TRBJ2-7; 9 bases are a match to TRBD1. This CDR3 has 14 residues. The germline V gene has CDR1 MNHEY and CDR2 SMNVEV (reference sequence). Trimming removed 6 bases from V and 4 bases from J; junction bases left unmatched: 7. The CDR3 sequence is CASSRPGQGYEQYF. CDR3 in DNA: TGTGCCAGCAGCCGACCGGGACAGGGTTACGAGCAGTACTTC.